Described below is a single T cell receptor beta chain sequence and its context. This sample stems from a study of blood T cell repertoires in COVID-19. The wider study: PBMCs, B-cell-depleted T cells, or T cells were the source of the cDNA or gDNA that made up the material.

The length of the CDR3 is 14 residues. The germline CDR1 and CDR2 sequences are LNHDA and SQIVND (reference sequence). V was trimmed by 2 bases and J by 3 bases, leaving 10 bases between them. Original analysis: Reference gene primer amplification yielded estimated nucleated cell counts. Only in-frame clones appear in the TCRdb table, and some are missing; sequencing was by immunoSEQ multiplex PCR. V, J and clone size reflect that table, while D and trimming were determined from the DNA. The sample consists of around 220,000 clones, more than 75% of them appearing once. This TCR derives from a man aged 35 to 55 with active or convalescent COVID-19. Specimen: peripheral blood. This chain links TRBV19 with TRBJ1-1; D possibly corresponds to TRBD1 (5 bases). This CDR3 reads CASSINGGDTEAFF. For the CDR3, the DNA is TGTGCCAGTAGTATAAACGGGGGGGACACTGAAGCTTTCTTT. Based on the CDR3 plus reference TRBV19 and TRBJ1-1, the full variable domain is DGGITQSPKYLFRKEGQNVTLSCEQNLNHDAMYWYRQDPGQGLRLIYYSQIVNDFQKGDIAEGYSVSREKKESFPLTVTSAQKNPTAFYLCASSINGGDTEAFFGQGTRLTVV.